The clone carrying this TCR beta chain was seen a few times. Antigen specificity is unknown. Expressed TCRB transcripts got sequenced, as all isolated RNA was reverse transcribed. Here immunoSEQ multiplex PCR was the method, and the copy in TCRdb shows in-frame clones only, minus some. Of about 170,000 clones listed, 6.5% to 9.5% are singletons. This entry comes from a study of beta chain features in type 1 diabetes. General observations from the study: All four CD4+ subsets from Type 1 diabetes patients carried moderately but significantly shorter TCRB CDR3s.

V shed 6 bases, J shed 4 bases, and the junction held 8 bases outside the gene matches. Germline-derived CDR1 and CDR2 are SQVTM and ANQGSEA. CDR3 length: 13 residues. The V gene is TRBV29-1, the J gene TRBJ1-1; 7 bases map to TRBD1. This clonotype originated in a woman aged 40 to 50 with type 1 diabetes. The sample comprised central memory CD4+ T cells from blood. The CDR3 nucleotides read TGCAGCGTCGCCCGGGACAGCGGCACTGAAGCTTTCTTT. Translating it yields CSVARDSGTEAFF.